The 10 T cell receptor beta chains listed next were all sequenced from one sample in a study of shared clonotypes between healthy human individuals. The protocol was immunoSEQ multiplex PCR, while the TCRdb copy is restricted to in-frame clones and leaves out a portion. The repertoire consists of some 79,000 clones, with 60% to 80% occurring once and the leading ten covering roughly 56%. The sample consisted of memory CD8+ T cells sorted from blood. Subset: CD45RO+ cells pooled with CCR7-negative TemRA cells. These receptors all stem from a man aged 30 to 39 in good health.

This clone was observed a handful of times. The gene calls are TRBV7-9 and TRBJ2-2, with D perhaps TRBD1 (5 bases). V gave up 5 bases and J gave up 1 base, with 11 bases separating them. The CDR3 covers 15 residues. Germline V lookup: CDR1 SEHNR, CDR2 FQNEAQ (reference sequence). The CDR3 DNA reads TGTGCCAGCAGCCCAGACAGATGGAACACCGGGGAGCTGTTTTTT. It yields the protein CASSPDRWNTGELFF.

This clone was seen repeatedly, ten times or more. The chain carries TRBV23-1 and TRBJ2-2; TRBD1 matches 7 bases. TRBV23-1 is an ORF for which the function is uncertain. With 2 bases clipped from V and 1 base from J, the junction kept 16 bases outside the gene matches. The CDR3 loop spans 20 amino acids. In nucleotides, the CDR3 is TGCGCCAGCAGTCAAAAAGCCGGGACAGAAATTGGATGGAACACCGGGGAGCTGTTTTTT. The encoded protein is CASSQKAGTEIGWNTGELFF.

The J gene is TRBJ2-7, the V gene TRBV27; D uncertain. The CDR3 is 13 residues long. CDR1 is MNHEY and CDR2 is SMNVEV in the germline V gene (reference sequence). V was cut by 4 bases and J by 2 bases, with 9 bases left in between. DNA for the CDR3: TGTGCCAGCAGTTCTAGGATCACCTACGAGCAGTACTTC. Translated, it gives CASSSRITYEQYF.

This clone was observed a few times. The chain couples TRBV2 to TRBJ2-1; D gene unclear. The CDR3 is 13 amino acids. CDR1 and CDR2 (germline): SNHLY, FYNNEI. Trimming shortened V by 11 bases and J by 0 bases, and 11 bases separated the two germline ends. CDR3 nucleotide sequence: TGTGCCGTGGCGCAGAGCTCCTACAATGAGCAGTTCTTC. Protein: CAVAQSSYNEQFF.

V gene TRBV30 combines with J gene TRBJ2-3; 8 positions agree with TRBD2. V shed 3 bases, J shed 0 bases, and the junction held 5 bases outside the gene matches. Per the germline V gene, CDR1 is GTSNPN and CDR2 is SVGIG (reference sequence). The CDR3 is 15 amino acids. Here the CDR3 DNA reads TGTGCCTGGAGCTTACTAGCGGATAGCACAGATACGCAGTATTTT. Its protein is CAWSLLADSTDTQYF.

The gene calls are TRBV5-4 and TRBJ2-7, with 9 bases identical to TRBD2. The CDR3 is 14 amino acids. CDR1 and CDR2 from the germline V gene are SGHNT and YYREEE (reference sequence). J lost 5 bases, V lost 10 bases, and 13 bases had no gene match. As DNA, the CDR3 is TGTGCCTCAAGTATTACGCGGGAGGGCCACGAGCAGTACTTC. Its translation: CASSITREGHEQYF.

Only a few counts were recorded for this clone. The V and J genes are TRBV7-9 and TRBJ2-3; weak D call: TRBD2 (6 bases). The CDR3 length is 16 residues. From germline, CDR1 is SEHNR and CDR2 FQNEAQ (reference sequence). Trimming took off 1 base at V and 3 bases at J, with 14 bases between the two ends. For the CDR3, the DNA is TGTGCCAGCAGCTTAGGTTTTGGACTACGAACAGATACGCAGTATTTT. As protein: CASSLGFGLRTDTQYF.

This clone appeared a few times. The chain recombines TRBV30 with TRBJ1-1; D possibly corresponds to TRBD1 (5 bases). The length of the CDR3 is 14 residues. Germline-derived CDR1 and CDR2 are GTSNPN and SVGIG (reference sequence). Trimming pared 1 base from V and 7 bases from J, leaving 16 bases between. CDR3 sequence: CAWSAIGGENEAFF. As DNA, the CDR3 is TGTGCCTGGAGTGCAATCGGGGGAGAGAATGAAGCTTTCTTT. Supplemented by reference TRBV30 and TRBJ1-1, the full variable domain reads SQTIHQWPATLVQPVGSPLSLECTVEGTSNPNLYWYRQAAGRGLQLLFYSVGIGQISSEVPQNLSASRPQDRQFILSSKKLLLSDSGFYLCAWSAIGGENEAFFGQGTRLTVV.

A remark on this clone: With only one base between it and a far larger clone, this is likely a read error. The chain uses TRBV4-1 and TRBJ2-7; 8 positions match TRBD2. Germline V gene lookup returns CDR1 MGHRA and CDR2 YSYEKL. CDR3 length: 16 amino acids. Germline trimming cut 1 base from V and 0 bases from J; bases unmatched to any gene: 5. Written as DNA, the CDR3 is TGCGCCAGCAGCCAAGGCGTGACTAGCGACTCCTACGAGCAGTACTTC. Translating gives CASSQGVTSDSYEQYF.

This clone has just one count. The chain is built from TRBV6-1 and TRBJ2-7; 8 bases map to TRBD2. Germline V CDR1 and CDR2: MNHNS, SASEGT. The V gene end was trimmed by 1 base and the J gene end by 4 bases; junction bases not matched to a gene: 3. The CDR3 loop spans 14 amino acids. CDR3 amino acids: CASSEVGLAYEQYF. The CDR3 nucleotides are TGTGCCAGCAGTGAAGTCGGACTAGCTTACGAGCAGTACTTC.